This T cell receptor (beta chain) emerged from a study of T cell responses to AZD1222 COVID-19 vaccine. The protocol was immunoSEQ multiplex PCR, while the TCRdb copy is restricted to in-frame clones and leaves out a portion. The sample holds about 110,000 clones, 89% seen once. With 0 bases clipped from V and 2 bases from J, the junction kept 14 bases outside the gene matches. Germline loops: CDR1 SGDLS, CDR2 YYNGEE. The CDR3 runs 18 residues. The sample here was peripheral blood, taken on day 0 of AZD1222 vaccination. The chain employs TRBV9 and TRBJ2-7, with TRBD2 matching over 7 bases. This clonotype originated in an adult in good health. The CDR3 sequence is CASSVGWGGRSGTYEQYF. In nucleotides, the CDR3 is TGTGCCAGCAGCGTAGGATGGGGCGGGAGATCGGGGACCTACGAGCAGTACTTC.